A selection of T cell receptor beta chains follows, all from one sample in a study of blood T cell repertoires in COVID-19. TCRdb's table, derived via immunoSEQ multiplex PCR, lists solely in-frame clones and lacks some. There are a few hundred thousand clones in the sample; 65% to 90% occur only once, and around 4.5% lies in the top ten. Sequenced input: PBMCs or T cells enriched from blood (not recorded which). Receptors were obtained from a middle-aged woman with acute COVID-19. CDR3s include the opening cysteine and the closing phenylalanine or tryptophan. The D gene is left open where the match is weak. Size tells how often a clone was seen (once, few, many) or the class of an expanded clone, and some rows leave it out.

-	TRBV6-5	-	TRBJ2-2	CASSQGLAGELFF	TGTGCCAGCAGTCAGGGTTTGGCCGGGGAGCTGTTTTTT
-	TRBV15	-	TRBJ1-4	CATNELGGKEKLFF	TGTGCCACCAACGAACTGGGCGGGAAAGAAAAACTGTTTTTT
-	TRBV9	TRBD2	TRBJ2-3	CASSVDTSGYTDTQYF	TGTGCCAGCAGCGTAGATACTAGCGGGTACACAGATACGCAGTATTTT
few	TRBV7-9	-	TRBJ2-3	CASSSPGDGDTQYF	TGTGCCAGCAGCTCTCCGGGAGATGGAGATACGCAGTATTTT
-	TRBV6-5	-	TRBJ2-3	CASSYGSGRDTQYF	TGTGCCAGCAGTTACGGGAGCGGTCGGGATACGCAGTATTTT
-	TRBV28	-	TRBJ2-7	CASSLPLVLGRGAREQYF	TGTGCCAGCAGTTTGCCCTTGGTTTTGGGCAGGGGGGCGCGGGAGCAGTACTTC
-	TRBV28	-	TRBJ2-5	CASSQQGREETQYF	TGTGCCAGCAGTCAACAGGGTCGGGAAGAGACCCAGTACTTC
-	TRBV7-9	TRBD1	TRBJ2-1	CASSLSGAGTGLHEQFF	TGTGCCAGCAGCTTGTCAGGGGCCGGGACAGGGCTGCATGAGCAGTTCTTC
-	TRBV2	TRBD2	TRBJ2-1	CASSDARGGGRNEQFF	TGTGCCAGCAGCGACGCTAGGGGCGGGGGGCGCAATGAGCAGTTCTTC
-	TRBV29-1	-	TRBJ1-2	CSVGGATSGYTF	TGCAGCGTGGGGGGGGCTACCAGCGGCTACACCTTC
-	TRBV5-4	-	TRBJ1-1	CASSPDRTNTEAFF	TGTGCCAGCAGCCCCGACAGGACGAACACTGAAGCTTTCTTT
-	TRBV7-9	-	TRBJ1-6	CASSLLGQGRNSPLHF	TGTGCCAGCAGCCTACTCGGGCAGGGCCGCAATTCACCCCTCCACTTT
-	TRBV7-6	-	TRBJ2-2	CASSLAATNTGELFF	TGTGCCAGCAGCTTAGCGGCGACAAACACCGGGGAGCTGTTTTTT
few	TRBV7-2	-	TRBJ1-5	CASSLDLQGRVTIQPQHF	TGTGCCAGCAGCTTAGACCTCCAGGGGAGGGTTACTATCCAGCCCCAGCATTTT
-	TRBV27	TRBD2	TRBJ2-2	CASSFRLADNTGELFF	TGTGCCAGCAGTTTCCGGCTAGCGGATAACACCGGGGAGCTGTTTTTT
-	TRBV4-2	-	TRBJ2-7	CASSQDGSYEQYF	TGTGCCAGCAGCCAAGATGGTAGTTACGAGCAGTACTTC
-	TRBV10-3	-	TRBJ1-2	CAINKDFSSGYTF	TGTGCCATCAACAAGGACTTCTCCTCGGGCTACACCTTC
-	TRBV29-1	-	TRBJ2-1	CSVDQGGSYNEQFF	TGCAGCGTTGATCAGGGCGGCTCCTACAATGAGCAGTTCTTC
-	TRBV4-2	-	TRBJ1-5	CASSLNTGSNQPQHF	TGTGCCAGCAGCCTAAATACAGGGAGCAATCAGCCCCAGCATTTT
-	TRBV7-9	-	TRBJ1-1	CASSLLNTEAFF	TGTGCCAGCAGCTTACTTAACACTGAAGCTTTCTTT
few	TRBV9	TRBD2	TRBJ2-6	CASSVERGARRSGANVLTF	TGTGCCAGCAGCGTAGAGCGGGGGGCTCGCCGCTCTGGGGCCAACGTCCTGACTTTC
-	TRBV2	-	TRBJ1-2	CASSVVSGIYGYTF	TGTGCCAGCAGTGTAGTTTCAGGAATCTATGGCTACACCTTC
few	TRBV28	-	TRBJ1-1	CASTLPRLDTEAFF	TGTGCCAGCACATTGCCGAGGTTGGACACTGAAGCTTTCTTT
-	TRBV18	-	TRBJ1-5	CASSPTGTQPQHF	TGTGCCAGCTCACCAACAGGGACTCAGCCCCAGCATTTT
few	TRBV14	TRBD2	TRBJ2-1	CASRYVAGEGNNEQFF	TGTGCCAGCAGGTACGTAGCGGGAGAGGGGAACAATGAGCAGTTCTTC
once	TRBV19	-	TRBJ1-4	CASTQLQTGPAGKLFF	TGTGCCAGTACCCAATTACAGACAGGACCCGCCGGAAAACTGTTTTTT
-	TRBV9	-	TRBJ1-3	CASSASQGINTIYF	TGTGCCAGCAGCGCAAGTCAGGGGATAAACACCATATATTTT
-	TRBV7-2	TRBD2	TRBJ2-1	CASSRRLAGGSGNEQFF	TGTGCCAGCAGCAGGCGACTAGCGGGGGGTTCAGGCAATGAGCAGTTCTTC
few	TRBV4-1	-	TRBJ1-1	CASSQVLSQVNTEAFF	TGCGCCAGCAGCCAAGTCTTAAGTCAGGTGAACACTGAAGCTTTCTTT
once	TRBV3-1/TRBV3-2	-	TRBJ1-2	CASSQGADYGYTF	TGTGCCAGCAGCCAGGGGGCGGACTATGGCTACACCTTC
-	TRBV10-3	TRBD1	TRBJ1-2	CAISESPGQGVSGYTF	TGTGCCATCAGTGAGTCCCCCGGACAGGGGGTGAGTGGCTACACCTTC
once	TRBV7-9	-	TRBJ1-1	CASSLFSVRAGDTEAFF	TGTGCCAGCAGCTTATTCTCGGTTCGAGCCGGGGACACTGAAGCTTTCTTT
-	TRBV5-1	TRBD1	TRBJ1-2	CASSFKGGPGGKNYGYTF	TGCGCCAGCAGCTTTAAAGGAGGTCCAGGGGGTAAGAACTATGGCTACACCTTC
-	TRBV9	-	TRBJ2-7	CASSYSAQAPYEQYF	TGTGCCAGCAGCTACTCTGCCCAGGCCCCCTACGAGCAGTACTTC
-	TRBV10-3	-	TRBJ1-1	CAISESTATVKGAFF	TGTGCCATCAGTGAGTCGACGGCGACAGTTAAGGGAGCTTTCTTT
-	TRBV25-1	TRBD1	TRBJ2-7	CASSASPGQEGVLSEQYF	TGTGCCAGCAGTGCCTCACCGGGACAGGAAGGGGTTTTATCCGAGCAGTACTTC
-	TRBV6-5	-	TRBJ2-6	CASSVVSGANVLTF	TGTGCCAGCAGCGTCGTCTCTGGGGCCAACGTCCTGACTTTC
-	TRBV7-2	-	TRBJ1-2	CASSLVQGTNYGYTF	TGTGCCAGCAGCTTAGTACAGGGTACAAACTATGGCTACACCTTC
-	TRBV2	TRBD1	TRBJ1-6	CASSEGGQGLSPLHF	TGTGCCAGCAGTGAGGGGGGACAGGGTCTTTCACCCCTCCACTTT
once	TRBV10-3	-	TRBJ1-6	CAISNTKDGANSPLHF	TGTGCCATCAGTAATACCAAAGACGGAGCTAATTCACCCCTCCACTTT
once	TRBV5-1	TRBD1	TRBJ1-3	CASSKTPGQGSQNTIYF	TGCGCCAGCAGCAAAACGCCGGGACAGGGTTCGCAAAACACCATATATTTT
-	TRBV28	-	TRBJ2-3	CASSLGGALTDTQYF	TGTGCCAGCAGTTTGGGGGGAGCCCTCACAGATACGCAGTATTTT
once	TRBV5-8	-	TRBJ1-5	CASSSQPQGTNQPQHF	TGTGCCAGCAGCTCACAACCTCAGGGGACCAATCAGCCCCAGCATTTT
-	TRBV10-3	TRBD2	TRBJ2-7	CAIGQALADYEQYF	TGTGCCATCGGTCAAGCTCTAGCGGACTACGAGCAGTACTTC
-	TRBV3-1/TRBV3-2	-	TRBJ2-6	CASSQQGLALTF	TGTGCCAGCAGCCAGCAGGGGTTAGCCCTGACTTTC
-	TRBV6-2/TRBV6-3	TRBD1	TRBJ1-2	CASSRDRANYGYTF	TGTGCCAGCAGCAGGGACAGGGCCAACTATGGCTACACCTTC
-	TRBV6-5	-	TRBJ1-1	CASSSFINTEAFF	TGTGCCAGCAGTTCCTTTATCAACACTGAAGCTTTCTTT
-	TRBV12-1	-	TRBJ2-3	CASSTPGQSTDTQYF	TGTGCCAGCAGCACGCCGGGACAGAGCACAGATACGCAGTATTTT
-	TRBV19	-	TRBJ2-3	CASTAAFTDTQYF	TGTGCCAGTACGGCGGCCTTCACAGATACGCAGTATTTT
-	TRBV11-2	TRBD1	TRBJ1-2	CASSPLDRANYGYTF	TGTGCCAGCAGCCCCCTAGACAGGGCTAACTATGGCTACACCTTC
few	TRBV11-2	-	TRBJ2-4	CASSDQGSIQYF	TGTGCCAGCAGCGACCAGGGGTCCATTCAGTACTTC
-	TRBV19	TRBD1	TRBJ1-2	CASSIRGDRQGHYGYTF	TGTGCCAGTAGTATAAGAGGCGATCGACAGGGGCACTATGGCTACACCTTC
-	TRBV29-1	TRBD1	TRBJ2-3	CSARTGLNTQYF	TGCAGCGCCCGGACAGGGTTGAATACGCAGTATTTT
few	TRBV14	TRBD1	TRBJ1-2	CASSQLPRLLTGGSGYTF	TGTGCCAGCAGCCAACTTCCCAGACTATTGACAGGGGGTAGTGGCTACACCTTC
-	TRBV11-2	-	TRBJ1-6	CASSELQGPYSPLHF	TGTGCCAGCAGCGAATTACAGGGACCCTATTCACCCCTCCACTTT